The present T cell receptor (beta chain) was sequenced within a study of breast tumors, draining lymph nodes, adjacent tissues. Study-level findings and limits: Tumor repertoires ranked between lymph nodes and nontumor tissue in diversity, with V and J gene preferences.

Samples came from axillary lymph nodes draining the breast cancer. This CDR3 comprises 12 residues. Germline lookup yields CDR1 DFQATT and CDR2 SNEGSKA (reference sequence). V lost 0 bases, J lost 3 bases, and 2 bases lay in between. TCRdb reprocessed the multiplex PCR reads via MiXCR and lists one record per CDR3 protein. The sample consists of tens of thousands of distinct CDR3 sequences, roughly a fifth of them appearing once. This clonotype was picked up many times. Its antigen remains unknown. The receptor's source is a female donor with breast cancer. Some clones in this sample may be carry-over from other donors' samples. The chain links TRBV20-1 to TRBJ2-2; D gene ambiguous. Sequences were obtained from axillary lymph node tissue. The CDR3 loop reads CSARDHTGELFF. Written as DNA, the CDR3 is TGCAGTGCTAGAGATCACACCGGGGAGCTGTTTTTT.